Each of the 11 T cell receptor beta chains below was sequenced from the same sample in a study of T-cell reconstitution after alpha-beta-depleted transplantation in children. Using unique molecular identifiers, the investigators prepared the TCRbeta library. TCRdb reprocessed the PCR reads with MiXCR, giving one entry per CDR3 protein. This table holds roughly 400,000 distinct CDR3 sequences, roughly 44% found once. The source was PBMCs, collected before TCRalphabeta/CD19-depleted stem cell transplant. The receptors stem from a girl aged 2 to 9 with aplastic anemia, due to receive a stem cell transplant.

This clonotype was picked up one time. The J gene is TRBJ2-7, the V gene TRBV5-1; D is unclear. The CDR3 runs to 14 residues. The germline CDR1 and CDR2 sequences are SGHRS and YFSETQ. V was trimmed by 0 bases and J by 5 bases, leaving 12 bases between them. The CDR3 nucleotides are TGCGCCAGCAGCTTGGTGGGCCCCCTTAACGAGCAGTACTTC. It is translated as CASSLVGPLNEQYF.

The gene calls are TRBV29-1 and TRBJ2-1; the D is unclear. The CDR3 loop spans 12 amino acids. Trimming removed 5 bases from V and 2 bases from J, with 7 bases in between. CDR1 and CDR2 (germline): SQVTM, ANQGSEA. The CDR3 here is CSVPYAYNEQFF. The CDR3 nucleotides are TGCAGCGTTCCCTACGCCTACAATGAGCAGTTCTTC.

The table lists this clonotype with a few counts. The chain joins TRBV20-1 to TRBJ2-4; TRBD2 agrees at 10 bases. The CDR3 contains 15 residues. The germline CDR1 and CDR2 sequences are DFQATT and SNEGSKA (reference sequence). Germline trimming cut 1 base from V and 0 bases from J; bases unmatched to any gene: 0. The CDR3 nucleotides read TGCAGTGCTAGAGGACTAGCGGGAGCCAAAAACATTCAGTACTTC. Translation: CSARGLAGAKNIQYF.

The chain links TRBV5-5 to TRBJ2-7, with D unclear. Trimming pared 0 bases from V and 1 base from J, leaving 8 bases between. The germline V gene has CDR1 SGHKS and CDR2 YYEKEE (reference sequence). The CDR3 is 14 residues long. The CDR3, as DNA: TGTGCCAGCAGCTTGGGGTATGAGTCCTACGAGCAGTACTTC. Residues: CASSLGYESYEQYF. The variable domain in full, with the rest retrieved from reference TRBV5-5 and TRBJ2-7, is DAGVTQSPTHLIKTRGQQVTLRCSPISGHKSVSWYQQVLGQGPQFIFQYYEKEERGRGNFPDRFSARQFPNYSSELNVNALLLGDSALYLCASSLGYESYEQYFGPGTRLTVT.

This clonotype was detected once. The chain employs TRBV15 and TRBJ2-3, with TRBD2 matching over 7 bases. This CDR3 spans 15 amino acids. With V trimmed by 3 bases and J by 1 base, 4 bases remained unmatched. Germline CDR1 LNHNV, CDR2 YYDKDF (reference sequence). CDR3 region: CATSSGGLGTDTQYF. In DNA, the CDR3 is TGTGCCACCAGCAGCGGGGGGTTAGGCACAGATACGCAGTATTTT. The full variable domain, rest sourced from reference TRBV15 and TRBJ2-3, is DAMVIQNPRYQVTQFGKPVTLSCSQTLNHNVMYWYQQKSSQAPKLLFHYYDKDFNNEADTPDNFQSRRPNTSFCFLDIRSPGLGDTAMYLCATSSGGLGTDTQYFGPGTRLTVL.

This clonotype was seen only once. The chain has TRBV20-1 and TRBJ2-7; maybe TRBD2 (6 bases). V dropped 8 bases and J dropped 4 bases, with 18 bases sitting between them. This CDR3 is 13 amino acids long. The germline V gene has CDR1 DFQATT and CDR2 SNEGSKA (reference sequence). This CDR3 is CSLLRAGPYEQYF. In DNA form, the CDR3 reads TGCAGTCTCCTACGGGCGGGGCCATACGAGCAGTACTTC.

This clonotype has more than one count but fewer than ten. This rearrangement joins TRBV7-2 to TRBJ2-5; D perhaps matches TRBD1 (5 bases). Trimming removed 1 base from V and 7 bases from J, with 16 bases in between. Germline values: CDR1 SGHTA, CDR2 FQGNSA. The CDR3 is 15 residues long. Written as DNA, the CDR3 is TGTGCCAGCAGCTTAGGTCCCCTATATAGGGGGACCCAGTACTTC. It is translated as CASSLGPLYRGTQYF.

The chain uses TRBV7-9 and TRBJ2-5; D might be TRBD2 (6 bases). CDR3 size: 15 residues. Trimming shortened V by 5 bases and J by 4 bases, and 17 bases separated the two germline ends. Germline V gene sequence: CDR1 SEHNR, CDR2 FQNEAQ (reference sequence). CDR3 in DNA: TGTGCCAGCAGCCCTAGAAAGACCGGGGGAGAGACCCAGTACTTC. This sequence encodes CASSPRKTGGETQYF. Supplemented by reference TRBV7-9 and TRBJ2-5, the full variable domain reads DTGVSQNPRHKITKRGQNVTFRCDPISEHNRLYWYRQTLGQGPEFLTYFQNEAQLEKSRLLSDRFSAERPKGSFSTLEIQRTEQGDSAMYLCASSPRKTGGETQYFGPGTRLLVL.

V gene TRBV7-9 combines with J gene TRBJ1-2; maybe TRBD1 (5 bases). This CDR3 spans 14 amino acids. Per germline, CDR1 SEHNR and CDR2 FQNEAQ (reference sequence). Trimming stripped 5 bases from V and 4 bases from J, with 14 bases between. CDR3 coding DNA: TGTGCCAGCAGCCGCCTCAGGGAGGGCTATGGCTACACCTTC. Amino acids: CASSRLREGYGYTF.

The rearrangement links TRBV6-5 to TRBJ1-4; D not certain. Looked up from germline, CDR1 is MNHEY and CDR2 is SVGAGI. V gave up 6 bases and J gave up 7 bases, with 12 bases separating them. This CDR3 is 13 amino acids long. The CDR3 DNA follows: TGTGCCAGCAGACGCGGGCTAACTGAAAAACTGTTTTTT. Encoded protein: CASRRGLTEKLFF.

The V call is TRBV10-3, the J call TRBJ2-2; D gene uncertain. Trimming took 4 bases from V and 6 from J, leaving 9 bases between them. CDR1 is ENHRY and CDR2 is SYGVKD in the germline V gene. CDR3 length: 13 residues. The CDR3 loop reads CAISAKVSGELFF. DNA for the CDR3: TGTGCCATCAGTGCTAAGGTTTCCGGGGAGCTGTTTTTT.